The entry below describes one TCR beta chain. Its antigen is unknown. The data are from a study of T cell responses to AZD1222 COVID-19 vaccine. The study, taken as a whole, reports: Researchers report vaccine-associated CD4 TCRs spanning spike, with dominance at 160-218 and 743-854. The study found Spike-specific TCR breadth and depth rose after two AZD1222 doses. White British ancestry dominated among donors, who included more females, and clonal diversity was possibly underestimated. Every sample of the repertoires postdated the peak T cell response.

Some clones are missing from TCRdb's copy, which holds only in-frame ones; the method was immunoSEQ multiplex PCR. This table has approximately 82,000 clones, approximately 84% appearing once. The source is an adult in good health. The specimen comprised peripheral blood, sampled on day 0 of AZD1222 vaccination.

The CDR3 coding sequence is TGTGCCATCAGCCCAACGTCCGGTGACGGTAATGAAAAACTGTTTTTT. It encodes CAISPTSGDGNEKLFF. The rearrangement uses TRBV10-3 and TRBJ1-4, with no clear D. The CDR3 totals 16 residues. Trimming took off 6 bases at V and 4 bases at J, with 18 bases between the two ends. Germline V gene lookup returns CDR1 ENHRY and CDR2 SYGVKD.